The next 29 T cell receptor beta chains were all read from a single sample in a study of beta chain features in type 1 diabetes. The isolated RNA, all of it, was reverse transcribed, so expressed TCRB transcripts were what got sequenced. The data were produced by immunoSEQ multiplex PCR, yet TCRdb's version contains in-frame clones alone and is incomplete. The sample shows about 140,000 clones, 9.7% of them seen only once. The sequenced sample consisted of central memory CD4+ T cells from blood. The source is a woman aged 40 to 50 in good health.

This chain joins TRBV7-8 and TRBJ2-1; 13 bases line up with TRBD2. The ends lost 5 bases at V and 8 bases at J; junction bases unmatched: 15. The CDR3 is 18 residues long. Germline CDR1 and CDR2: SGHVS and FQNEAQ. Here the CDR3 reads CASSRRDGGLAGFDEQFF. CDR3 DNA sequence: TGTGCCAGCAGCCGCCGGGATGGGGGACTAGCGGGGTTCGATGAGCAGTTCTTC.

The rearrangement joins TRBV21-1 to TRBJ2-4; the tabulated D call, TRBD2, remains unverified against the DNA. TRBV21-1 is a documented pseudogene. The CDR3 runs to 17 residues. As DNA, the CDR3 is TGTGCCAGCAGCAGGTCCTCGCACTGGTTAGCCAAAAACATTCAGTACTTC. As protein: CASSRSSHWLAKNIQYF.

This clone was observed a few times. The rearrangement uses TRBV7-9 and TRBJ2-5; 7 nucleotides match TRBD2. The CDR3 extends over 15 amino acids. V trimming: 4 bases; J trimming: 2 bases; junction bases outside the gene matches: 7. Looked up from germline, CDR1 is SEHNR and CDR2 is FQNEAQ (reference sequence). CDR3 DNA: TGTGCCAGCAGCTCCCAAGCGGGGACGCAAGAGACCCAGTACTTC. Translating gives CASSSQAGTQETQYF.

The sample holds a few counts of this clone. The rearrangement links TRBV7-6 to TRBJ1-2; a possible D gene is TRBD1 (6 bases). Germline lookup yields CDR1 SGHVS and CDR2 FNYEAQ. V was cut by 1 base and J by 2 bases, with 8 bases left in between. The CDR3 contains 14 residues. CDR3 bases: TGTGCCAGCAGCTTAGATCAGGGGAACTATGGCTACACCTTC. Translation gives CASSLDQGNYGYTF.

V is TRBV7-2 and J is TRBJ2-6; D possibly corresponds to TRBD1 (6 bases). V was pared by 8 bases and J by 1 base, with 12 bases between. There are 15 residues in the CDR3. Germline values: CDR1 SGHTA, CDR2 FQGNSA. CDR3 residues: CASVIGGSGANVLTF. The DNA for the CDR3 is TGTGCCAGCGTAATAGGGGGATCTGGGGCCAACGTCCTGACTTTC.

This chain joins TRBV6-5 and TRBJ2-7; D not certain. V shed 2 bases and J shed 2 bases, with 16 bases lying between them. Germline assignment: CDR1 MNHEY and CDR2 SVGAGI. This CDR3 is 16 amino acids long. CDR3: CASSYGTATSTYEQYF. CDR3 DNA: TGTGCCAGCAGTTACGGTACGGCGACTTCTACCTACGAGCAGTACTTC.

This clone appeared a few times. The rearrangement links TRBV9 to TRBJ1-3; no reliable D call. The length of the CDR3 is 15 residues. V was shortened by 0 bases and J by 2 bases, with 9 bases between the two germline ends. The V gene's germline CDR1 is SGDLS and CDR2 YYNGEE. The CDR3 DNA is TGTGCCAGCAGCGTAGCTGTAGACACTGGAAACACCATATATTTT. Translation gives CASSVAVDTGNTIYF.

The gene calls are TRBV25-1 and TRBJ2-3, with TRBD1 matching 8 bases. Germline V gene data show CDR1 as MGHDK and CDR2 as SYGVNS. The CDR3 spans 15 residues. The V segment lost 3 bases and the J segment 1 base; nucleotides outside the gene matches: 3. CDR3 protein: CASSDATGGTDTQYF. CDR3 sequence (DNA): TGTGCCAGCAGTGACGCGACAGGGGGCACAGATACGCAGTATTTT.

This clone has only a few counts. The CDR3 nucleotides read TGTGCCAGCAGCTTAGTTCGGGACAGGCCCTACGAGCAGTACTTC. This gives the protein CASSLVRDRPYEQYF. The V and J genes are TRBV7-8 and TRBJ2-7; 8 bases align to TRBD1. CDR3 size: 15 residues. Germline values: CDR1 SGHVS, CDR2 FQNEAQ. The trim removed 1 base at V and 2 bases at J, leaving 4 bases unmatched.

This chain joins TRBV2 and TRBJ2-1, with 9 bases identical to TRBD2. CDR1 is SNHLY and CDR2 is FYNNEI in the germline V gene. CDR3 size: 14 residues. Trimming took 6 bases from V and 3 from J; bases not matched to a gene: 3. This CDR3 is CASSSSGDYNEQFF. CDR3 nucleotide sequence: TGTGCCAGCAGCTCTAGCGGGGACTACAATGAGCAGTTCTTC.

Written as DNA, the CDR3 is TGTGCCAGCAGCCTGGGACAGGGCTATAGTCAGCCCCAGCATTTT. Amino acid sequence: CASSLGQGYSQPQHF. The chain has TRBV5-6 and TRBJ1-5, with 9 bases lining up with TRBD1. The CDR3 covers 15 residues. The J segment lost 6 bases and the V segment lost 4 bases, leaving 8 bases of the junction unmatched. The germline CDR1 and CDR2 sequences are SGHDT and YYEEEE.

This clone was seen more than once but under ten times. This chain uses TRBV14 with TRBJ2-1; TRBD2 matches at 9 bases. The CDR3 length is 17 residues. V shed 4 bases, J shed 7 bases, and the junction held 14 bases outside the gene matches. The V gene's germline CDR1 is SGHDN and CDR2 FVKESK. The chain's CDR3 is CASSREVFSGGFNEQFF. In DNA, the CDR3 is TGTGCCAGCAGCCGAGAGGTATTCAGCGGGGGGTTTAATGAGCAGTTCTTC.

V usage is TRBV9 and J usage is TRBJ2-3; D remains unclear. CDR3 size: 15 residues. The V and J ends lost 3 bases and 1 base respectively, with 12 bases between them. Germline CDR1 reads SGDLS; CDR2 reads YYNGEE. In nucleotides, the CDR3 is TGTGCCAGCAGCGCAACTAAGACCCGCACAGATACGCAGTATTTT. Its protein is CASSATKTRTDTQYF.

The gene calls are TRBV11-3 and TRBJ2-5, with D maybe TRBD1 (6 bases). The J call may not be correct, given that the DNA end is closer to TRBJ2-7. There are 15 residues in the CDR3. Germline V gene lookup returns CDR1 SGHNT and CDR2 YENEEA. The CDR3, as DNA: TGTGCCAGCAGCTTCACAGGGTCGGGGTCCTACGAGCAGTACTTC. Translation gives CASSFTGSGSYEQYF.

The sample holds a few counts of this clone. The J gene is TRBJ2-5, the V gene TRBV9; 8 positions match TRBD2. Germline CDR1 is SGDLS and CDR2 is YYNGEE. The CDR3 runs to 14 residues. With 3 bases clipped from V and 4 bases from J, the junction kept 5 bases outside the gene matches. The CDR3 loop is CASSGGLGGETQYF. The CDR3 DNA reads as TGTGCCAGCAGCGGGGGACTAGGGGGAGAGACCCAGTACTTC.

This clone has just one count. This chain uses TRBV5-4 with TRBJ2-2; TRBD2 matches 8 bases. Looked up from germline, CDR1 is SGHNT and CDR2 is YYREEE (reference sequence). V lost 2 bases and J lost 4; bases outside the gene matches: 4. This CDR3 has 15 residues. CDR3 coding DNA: TGTGCCAGCAGCTTCGGGACTAGACGCACCGGGGAGCTGTTTTTT. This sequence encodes CASSFGTRRTGELFF.

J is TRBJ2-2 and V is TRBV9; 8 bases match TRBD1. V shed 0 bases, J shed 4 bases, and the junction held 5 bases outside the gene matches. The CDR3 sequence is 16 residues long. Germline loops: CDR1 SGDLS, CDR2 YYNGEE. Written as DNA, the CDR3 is TGTGCCAGCAGCGTAGAGACAGGGGCGAGCACCGGGGAGCTGTTTTTT. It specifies CASSVETGASTGELFF.

CDR3 in amino acids: CASSEAQPGQTYGYTF. For the CDR3, the DNA is TGTGCCAGCAGTGAAGCTCAACCGGGACAGACCTATGGCTACACCTTC. The chain recombines TRBV2 with TRBJ1-2; the match to TRBD1 covers 7 bases. The junction had 8 bases not matched to a gene; V was cut back by 0 bases and J by 4 bases. Germline-derived CDR1 and CDR2 are SNHLY and FYNNEI. This CDR3 has 16 residues.

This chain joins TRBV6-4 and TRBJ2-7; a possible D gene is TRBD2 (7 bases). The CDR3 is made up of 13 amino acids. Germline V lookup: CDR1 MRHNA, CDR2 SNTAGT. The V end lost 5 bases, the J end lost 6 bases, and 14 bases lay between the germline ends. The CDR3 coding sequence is TGTGCCAGCAGTAGTACGGCGGGGGCCGAGCAGTACTTC. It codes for CASSSTAGAEQYF.

CDR3 residues: CASSKTPAGVNTEAFF. The CDR3 DNA sequence: TGTGCCAGCAGCAAAACCCCGGCAGGGGTGAACACTGAAGCTTTCTTT. The chain recombines TRBV21-1 with TRBJ1-1; the table's D call, TRBD1, was not checked against the DNA. TRBV21-1 is marked as a pseudogene. CDR3 length: 16 amino acids.

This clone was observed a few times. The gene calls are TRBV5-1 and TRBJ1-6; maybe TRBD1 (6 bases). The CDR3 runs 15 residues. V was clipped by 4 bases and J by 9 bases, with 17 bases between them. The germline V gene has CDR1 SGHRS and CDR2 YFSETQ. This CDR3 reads CASSQLQGGSSPLHF. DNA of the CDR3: TGCGCCAGCAGCCAACTACAGGGTGGATCTTCACCCCTCCACTTT. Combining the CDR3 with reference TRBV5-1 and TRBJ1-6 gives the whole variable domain KAGVTQTPRYLIKTRGQQVTLSCSPISGHRSVSWYQQTPGQGLQFLFEYFSETQRNKGNFPGRFSGRQFSNSRSEMNVSTLELGDSALYLCASSQLQGGSSPLHFGNGTRLTVT.

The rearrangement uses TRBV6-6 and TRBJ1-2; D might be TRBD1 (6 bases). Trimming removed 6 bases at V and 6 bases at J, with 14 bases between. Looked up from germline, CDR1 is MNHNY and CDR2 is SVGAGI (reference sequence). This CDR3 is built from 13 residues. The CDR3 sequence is CASSLGQRDGYTF. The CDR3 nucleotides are TGTGCCAGCAGCCTAGGACAGAGGGATGGCTACACCTTC.

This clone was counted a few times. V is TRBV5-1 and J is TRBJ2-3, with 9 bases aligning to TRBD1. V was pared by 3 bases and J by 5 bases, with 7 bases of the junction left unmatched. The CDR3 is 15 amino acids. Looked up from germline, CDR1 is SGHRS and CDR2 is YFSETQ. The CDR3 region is CASSSQGAQGDTQYF. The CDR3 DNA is TGCGCCAGCAGCTCACAGGGGGCGCAGGGAGATACGCAGTATTTT.

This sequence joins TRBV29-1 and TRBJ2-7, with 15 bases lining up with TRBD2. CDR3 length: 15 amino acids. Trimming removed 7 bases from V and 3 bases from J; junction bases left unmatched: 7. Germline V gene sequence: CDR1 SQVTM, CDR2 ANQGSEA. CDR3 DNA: TGCAGCGCCGGACTAGCGGGGGGGCCTGGCTACGAGCAGTACTTC. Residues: CSAGLAGGPGYEQYF.

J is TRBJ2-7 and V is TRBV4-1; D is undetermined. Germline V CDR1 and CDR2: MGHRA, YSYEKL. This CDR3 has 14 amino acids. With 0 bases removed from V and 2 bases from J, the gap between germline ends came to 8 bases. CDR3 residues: CASSQEYSTYEQYF. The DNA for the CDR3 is TGCGCCAGCAGCCAAGAGTACAGCACCTACGAGCAGTACTTC.

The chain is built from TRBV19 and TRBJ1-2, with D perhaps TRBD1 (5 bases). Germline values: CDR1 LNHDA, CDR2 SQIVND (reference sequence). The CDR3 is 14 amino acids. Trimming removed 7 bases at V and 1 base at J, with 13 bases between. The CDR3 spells CASKDPGNNYGYTF. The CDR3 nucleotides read TGTGCCAGTAAAGATCCAGGGAATAACTATGGCTACACCTTC. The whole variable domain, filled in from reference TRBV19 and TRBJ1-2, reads DGGITQSPKYLFRKEGQNVTLSCEQNLNHDAMYWYRQDPGQGLRLIYYSQIVNDFQKGDIAEGYSVSREKKESFPLTVTSAQKNPTAFYLCASKDPGNNYGYTFGSGTRLTVV.

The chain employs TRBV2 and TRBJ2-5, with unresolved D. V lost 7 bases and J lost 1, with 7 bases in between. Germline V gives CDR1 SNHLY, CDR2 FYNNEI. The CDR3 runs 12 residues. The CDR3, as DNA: TGTGCCAGCACTGTGAGCCAAGAGACCCAGTACTTC. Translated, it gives CASTVSQETQYF.

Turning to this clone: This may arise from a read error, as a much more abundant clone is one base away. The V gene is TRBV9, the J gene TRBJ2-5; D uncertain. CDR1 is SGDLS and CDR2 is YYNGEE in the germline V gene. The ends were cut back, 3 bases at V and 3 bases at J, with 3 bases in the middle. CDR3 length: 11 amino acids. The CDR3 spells CASSAEETQYF. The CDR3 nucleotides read TGTGCCAGCAGCGCAGAAGAGACCCAGTACTTC.

CDR3 in DNA: TGTGCCAGCAGTTTATCCTCCTCCGGGGTATCACAGACCCAGTACTTC. Translated: CASSLSSSGVSQTQYF. This chain links TRBV27 with TRBJ2-5; TRBD2 might be the D (5 bases). There are 16 residues in the CDR3. The V gene's germline CDR1 is MNHEY and CDR2 SMNVEV (reference sequence). V dropped 0 bases and J dropped 6 bases, with 17 bases sitting between them.